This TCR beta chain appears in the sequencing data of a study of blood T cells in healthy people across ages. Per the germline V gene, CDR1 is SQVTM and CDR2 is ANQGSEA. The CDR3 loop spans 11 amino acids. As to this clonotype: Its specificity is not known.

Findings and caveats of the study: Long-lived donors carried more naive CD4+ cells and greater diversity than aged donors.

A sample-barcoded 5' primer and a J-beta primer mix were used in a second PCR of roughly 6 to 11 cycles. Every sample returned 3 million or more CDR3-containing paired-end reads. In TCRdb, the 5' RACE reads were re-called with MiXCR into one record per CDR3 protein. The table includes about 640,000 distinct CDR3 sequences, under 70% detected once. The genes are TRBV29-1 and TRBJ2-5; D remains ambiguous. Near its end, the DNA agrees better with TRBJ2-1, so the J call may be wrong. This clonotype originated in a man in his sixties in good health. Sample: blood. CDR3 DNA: TGCAGCGTAGTCCCCCAAGAGACCCAGTTCTTC. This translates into CSVVPQETQFF.